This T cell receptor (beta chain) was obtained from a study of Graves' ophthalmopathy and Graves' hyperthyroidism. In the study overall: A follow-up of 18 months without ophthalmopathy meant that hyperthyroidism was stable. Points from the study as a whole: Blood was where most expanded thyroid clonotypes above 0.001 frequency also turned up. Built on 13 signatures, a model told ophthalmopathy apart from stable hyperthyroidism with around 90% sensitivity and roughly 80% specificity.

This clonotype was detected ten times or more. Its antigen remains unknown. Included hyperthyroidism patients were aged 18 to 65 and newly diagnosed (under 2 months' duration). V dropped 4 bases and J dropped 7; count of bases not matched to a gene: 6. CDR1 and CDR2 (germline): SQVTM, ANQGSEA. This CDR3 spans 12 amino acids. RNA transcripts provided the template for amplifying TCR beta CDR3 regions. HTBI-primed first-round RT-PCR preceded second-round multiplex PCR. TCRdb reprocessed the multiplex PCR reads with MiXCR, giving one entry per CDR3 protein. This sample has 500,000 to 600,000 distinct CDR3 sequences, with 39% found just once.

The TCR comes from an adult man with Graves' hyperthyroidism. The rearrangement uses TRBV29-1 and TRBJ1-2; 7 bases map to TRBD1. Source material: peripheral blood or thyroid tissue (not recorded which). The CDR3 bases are TGCAGCGTTGGCCAGGGGGAAGGTGGCTACACCTTC. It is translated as CSVGQGEGGYTF. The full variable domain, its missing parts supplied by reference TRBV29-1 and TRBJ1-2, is SAVISQKPSRDICQRGTSLTIQCQVDSQVTMMFWYRQQPGQSLTLIATANQGSEATYESGFVIDKFPISRPNLTFSTLTVSNMSPEDSSIYLCSVGQGEGGYTFGSGTRLTVV.